This T cell receptor beta chain was documented in a study of CD8 T cells in Susac syndrome. About 0.5 to 1 ug RNA was reverse transcribed with random hexamers. A single record per CDR3 protein comes from TCRdb applying MiXCR to the immunoSEQ multiplex PCR reads. The sample includes 130,000 or so distinct CDR3 sequences, under 96% of them seen just once. Trimming cost V 2 bases and J 8 bases; bases outside gene matches: 7. The V gene's germline CDR1 is SQVTM and CDR2 ANQGSEA. The CDR3 is 15 residues long. This clonotype came up once. J is TRBJ2-1 and V is TRBV29-1; 12 bases are shared with TRBD2. This TCR was sampled from a human donor with Susac syndrome. The sample consisted of CD4+ T cells from PBMCs. In nucleotides, the CDR3 is TGCAGCGTTGAACTGACTAGCGGGAGAAGGGATGAGCAGTTCTTC. This sequence encodes CSVELTSGRRDEQFF.